This TCR beta chain emerged from a study of metastatic and nonmetastatic thyroid tumors. Among the patients, none had received any treatment before thyroid surgery. Per germline, CDR1 MGHRA and CDR2 YSYEKL. V dropped 1 base and J dropped 3 bases, with 13 bases sitting between them. The CDR3 consists of 15 residues. Many counts were recorded for this clone. TCRdb re-clonotyped the PCR reads through MiXCR. The repertoire has approximately 31,000 clones, about 20% of them found once; the top ten carry 8% to 11%. Sequenced sample: blood. This receptor was taken from a female donor with papillary thyroid cancer or a benign thyroid nodule (not recorded which). Some clones in this sample may be carry-over from other donors' samples. The genes are TRBV4-1 and TRBJ2-7, with D possibly being TRBD2 (7 bases). The CDR3 DNA follows: TGCGCCAGCAGCCAAGTAGCGAGGGGGGGCTACGAGCAGTACTTC. This sequence encodes CASSQVARGGYEQYF.